A selection of T cell receptor beta chains follows, all from one sample in a study of T cells in Graves' hyperthyroidism and ophthalmopathy. TCRdb processed the multiplex PCR reads anew with MiXCR; each CDR3 protein has one entry. The data hold under 600,000 distinct CDR3 sequences, with about a sixth observed a single time. Sequencing input: blood. These TCRs come from a woman aged 40 to 50 with Graves' ophthalmopathy. The CDR3 runs from the conserved cysteine through the conserved F or W. A D gene is named only where the DNA matches it firmly. The size of a clone is reported for some rows only, either as once, few or many, or as a class for expanded clones.

abundance	j_gene	len	d_gene	v_gene	CDR3nt	CDR3aa
few	TRBJ1-2	14	TRBD1	TRBV5-1	TGCGCCAGCAGCTTGGATACAGGGGCGGTAGGCTACACCTTC	CASSLDTGAVGYTF
many	TRBJ1-1	12	NA	TRBV5-6	TGTGCCAGCAGCTTTGTTAGGGCCGAAGCTTTCTTT	CASSFVRAEAFF
many	TRBJ2-1	18	NA	TRBV12-3/TRBV12-4	TGTGCCAGCAGTTCGGGAGCATATGGGGCGGGCAGGGGCAATGAGCAGTTCTTC	CASSSGAYGAGRGNEQFF
few	TRBJ1-1	15	TRBD1	TRBV4-1	TGCGCCAGCAGCCAAATAAGGGGGCGGAGCACTGAAGCTTTCTTT	CASSQIRGRSTEAFF
many	TRBJ1-1	12	NA	TRBV29-1	TGCAGCGTTGCCCAGGGAATCACTGAAGCTTTCTTT	CSVAQGITEAFF
few	TRBJ1-3	18	NA	TRBV18	TGTGCCAGCTCACCAATGCCCGGGGCGCCCGACTCTGGAAACACCATATATTTT	CASSPMPGAPDSGNTIYF
few	TRBJ2-7	15	NA	TRBV20-1	TGCAGTGCTAGAGACATATGGGGGAACCACCACGAGCAGTACTTC	CSARDIWGNHHEQYF
many	TRBJ2-3	15	TRBD1	TRBV20-1	TGCAGTGCTAGAGGACAGGGTTTTTCGGCAGATACGCAGTATTTT	CSARGQGFSADTQYF
many	TRBJ2-7	13	NA	TRBV6-1	TGTGCCAGCAGGACCGGACAGAGCTACGAGCAGTACTTC	CASRTGQSYEQYF
many	TRBJ1-1	14	NA	TRBV5-1	TGCGCCAGCAGCTTGGAAGCGGGGAACACTGAAGCTTTCTTT	CASSLEAGNTEAFF
NA	TRBJ2-7	13	NA	TRBV24-1	TGTGCCACCAGTGATGGGGTTTCCTACGAGCAGTACTTC	CATSDGVSYEQYF
many	TRBJ2-5	17	NA	TRBV6-1	TGTGCCAGCAGTGAAGAGAACAACCGGGACTCTTCAGAGACCCAGTACTTC	CASSEENNRDSSETQYF
many	TRBJ2-7	15	NA	TRBV28	TGTGCCAGCAGTTTTTTGCCGGAGGCGCCTAACGAGCAGTACTTC	CASSFLPEAPNEQYF
many	TRBJ1-1	12	TRBD1	TRBV7-2	TGTGCCAGCAGCTCTTACAGGGGTGAAGCTTTCTTT	CASSSYRGEAFF
many	TRBJ1-1	13	NA	TRBV27	TGTGCCAGCAGGCTAACGGTGGACACTGAAGCTTTCTTT	CASRLTVDTEAFF
many	TRBJ1-1	15	TRBD1	TRBV6-1	TGTGCCAGCAGTACGACCGGGACAGATAACACTGAAGCTTTCTTT	CASSTTGTDNTEAFF
few	TRBJ2-1	15	TRBD1	TRBV6-1	TGTGCCAGCAGGGCGACCGGGACAGGGTTCCATGAGCAGTTCTTC	CASRATGTGFHEQFF
few	TRBJ2-5	15	NA	TRBV20-1	TGCAGTGCCTCCGGGGCCGAATTAAGACAAGAGACCCAGTACTTC	CSASGAELRQETQYF
NA	TRBJ1-5	16	NA	TRBV10-1	TGCGCCAGCAGTGGTGACGGACCGCCCAGCAATCAGCCCCAGCATTTT	CASSGDGPPSNQPQHF
NA	TRBJ1-5	15	TRBD1	TRBV3-1	TGTGCCAGCAGCCAAGGTGCAGGGGGCTGTCAGCCCCAGCATTTT	CASSQGAGGCQPQHF
many	TRBJ1-4	15	TRBD1	TRBV2	TGTGCCAGCAGTGAAAGGGACAGGGCTAATGAAAAACTGTTTTTT	CASSERDRANEKLFF
many	TRBJ2-5	17	NA	TRBV28	TGTGCCAGCAGTTCCGGGCAAGGGTTGGTGGGAAAGGAGACCCAGTACTTC	CASSSGQGLVGKETQYF
NA	TRBJ2-7	14	NA	TRBV28	TGTGCCAGCAGCCCCCTCGGAACTCTCAGAGAGCAGTACTTC	CASSPLGTLREQYF
NA	TRBJ2-1	12	NA	TRBV12-5	TGTGCTAGTGGTTTGGAGGCGAATGAGCAGTTCTTC	CASGLEANEQFF
NA	TRBJ1-4	15	TRBD1	TRBV5-6	TGTGCCAGCAGCAACCGGGACAGGGGAGCGGAAAAACTGTTTTTT	CASSNRDRGAEKLFF
NA	TRBJ1-1	14	NA	TRBV6-1	TGTGCCAGCAGTGAAGCTGTAACAGGAGCTCGAGCTTTCTTT	CASSEAVTGARAFF
once	TRBJ2-3	15	NA	TRBV5-1	TGCGCCAGCAGCTTGCGCGGGGATGGGACAGATACGCAGTATTTT	CASSLRGDGTDTQYF
many	TRBJ2-5	15	TRBD2	TRBV2	TGTGCCAGCAGTGTTAGCGGGGGCCAACAAGAGACCCAGTACTTC	CASSVSGGQQETQYF
NA	TRBJ1-2	16	NA	TRBV20-1	TGCAGTGCTAGAGTCGCAACTCTAACAGGGTTGGGTGGCTACACCTTC	CSARVATLTGLGGYTF
NA	TRBJ2-1	14	TRBD2	TRBV20-1	TGCAGTGCCTCCCGGGGGGGCGTCAACAATGAGCAGTTCTTC	CSASRGGVNNEQFF
many	TRBJ2-7	15	NA	TRBV7-9	TGTGCCAGCGTCCTGCAGAGCCCAGGCTCCTACGAGCAGTACTTC	CASVLQSPGSYEQYF
many	TRBJ2-1	15	NA	TRBV3-1	TGTGCCAGCAGCCAATTCACTACCGCGGCCAATGAGCAGTTCTTC	CASSQFTTAANEQFF
many	TRBJ2-1	13	TRBD1	TRBV2	TGTGCCAGCAGGAGGGACAGGTACAATGAGCAGTTCTTC	CASRRDRYNEQFF
few	TRBJ2-2	15	NA	TRBV11-2	TGTGCCAGCAGCTCTCAAAGAGGGGTACCCGGGGAGCTGTTTTTT	CASSSQRGVPGELFF
many	TRBJ2-7	11	NA	TRBV2	TGTGCCAGCAGGGGCCCCGGCGAGCAGTACTTC	CASRGPGEQYF
many	TRBJ1-2	13	NA	TRBV18	TGTGCCAGCTCACCAGGGGAACACTATGGCTACACCTTC	CASSPGEHYGYTF
few	TRBJ1-2	14	TRBD1	TRBV20-1	TGCAGTGCCCCCGGAAGACAGGGACTGAATGGCTACACCTTC	CSAPGRQGLNGYTF
many	TRBJ1-4	15	NA	TRBV20-1	TGCAGTGCTAACGAGATGACTGGGCTAAATGAAAAACTGTTTTTT	CSANEMTGLNEKLFF
few	TRBJ2-2	15	TRBD2	TRBV19	TGTGCCAATAGTTTTGGACTAGCGGGGACCGGGGAGCTGTTTTTT	CANSFGLAGTGELFF
many	TRBJ2-7	13	TRBD1	TRBV20-1	TGCAGCGGACAGGGGTTAGCAATCTACGAGCAGTACTTC	CSGQGLAIYEQYF
many	TRBJ1-3	12	NA	TRBV2	TGTGCCAGCAGGGGAGGAGGAAACACCATATATTTT	CASRGGGNTIYF
many	TRBJ2-1	13	TRBD2	TRBV2	TGTGCCAGCAGTGGAGCAGAGCGGGGGCGGCAGTTCTTC	CASSGAERGRQFF
NA	TRBJ1-5	12	NA	TRBV19	TGTGCCAGTAGTATTGGGGAACAGCCCCAGCATTTT	CASSIGEQPQHF
NA	TRBJ1-2	14	NA	TRBV27	TGTGCCAGCAGTTTATCCGTATACAGGGCTGGCTACACCTTC	CASSLSVYRAGYTF
few	TRBJ2-7	14	TRBD1	TRBV6-1	TGTGCCAGCAGTCCATCGGGACAGTCCTACGAGCAGTACTTC	CASSPSGQSYEQYF
NA	TRBJ2-7	18	NA	TRBV30	TGTGCCTGGAGTGATAGGTATGTGACCCGAAGGAGCTCCTACGAGCAGTACTTC	CAWSDRYVTRRSSYEQYF
NA	TRBJ2-1	18	NA	TRBV4-1	TGCGCCAGCAGCCCCGCTCCTAGGGAATATCCCTCCTACAATGAGCAGTTCTTC	CASSPAPREYPSYNEQFF
few	TRBJ2-7	17	TRBD2	TRBV3-1	TGTGCCAGCAGCCAGAGAGGGACTAGCGGGATCTTCGGCGAGCAGTACTTC	CASSQRGTSGIFGEQYF
NA	TRBJ2-3	15	NA	TRBV5-6	TGTGCCAGCAGCTGGGGGGCAGGGAGCACAGATACGCAGTATTTT	CASSWGAGSTDTQYF
NA	TRBJ2-1	15	NA	TRBV7-2	TGTGCCAGCAGCACTACTAGAGGCGGTCACAATGAGCAGTTCTTC	CASSTTRGGHNEQFF
many	TRBJ2-5	13	TRBD1	TRBV20-1	TGCAGTGCAAAACGGACAGGGATGGAGACCCAGTACTTC	CSAKRTGMETQYF
NA	TRBJ2-3	15	NA	TRBV7-8	TGTGCCAGCAGCCCGACGGACGGACTCACAGATACGCAGTATTTT	CASSPTDGLTDTQYF
NA	TRBJ1-1	15	NA	TRBV7-6	TGTGCCAGCAGCCTTAGGTATCCCATGAACACTGAAGCTTTCTTT	CASSLRYPMNTEAFF
NA	TRBJ2-7	12	NA	TRBV20-1	TGCAGTGCTCAGGGGCAGGCCTACGAGCAGTACTTC	CSAQGQAYEQYF